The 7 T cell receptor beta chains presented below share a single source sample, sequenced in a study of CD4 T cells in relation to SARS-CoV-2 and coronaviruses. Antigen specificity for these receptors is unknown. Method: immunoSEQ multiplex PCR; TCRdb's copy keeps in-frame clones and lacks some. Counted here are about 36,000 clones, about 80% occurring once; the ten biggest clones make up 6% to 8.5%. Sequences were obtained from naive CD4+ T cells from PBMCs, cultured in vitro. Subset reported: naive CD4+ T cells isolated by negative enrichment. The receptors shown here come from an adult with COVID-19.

In DNA form, the CDR3 reads TGTGCCAGCAGTGACACCGGGACACGCTACGAGCAGTACTTC. Encoded protein: CASSDTGTRYEQYF. J is TRBJ2-7 and V is TRBV27; perhaps TRBD1 as D (6 bases). V lost 5 bases and J lost 3, with 14 bases in between. CDR3 length equals 14 residues. CDR1 and CDR2 from the germline V gene are MNHEY and SMNVEV (reference sequence).

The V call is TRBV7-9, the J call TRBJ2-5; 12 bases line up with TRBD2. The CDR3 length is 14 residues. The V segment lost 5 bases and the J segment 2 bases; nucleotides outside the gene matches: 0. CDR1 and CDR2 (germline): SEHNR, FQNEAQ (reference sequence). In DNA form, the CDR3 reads TGTGCCAGCAGCGGACTAGCGGGGCAAGAGACCCAGTACTTC. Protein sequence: CASSGLAGQETQYF. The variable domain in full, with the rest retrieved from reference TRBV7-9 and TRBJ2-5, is DTGVSQNPRHKITKRGQNVTFRCDPISEHNRLYWYRQTLGQGPEFLTYFQNEAQLEKSRLLSDRFSAERPKGSFSTLEIQRTEQGDSAMYLCASSGLAGQETQYFGPGTRLLVL.

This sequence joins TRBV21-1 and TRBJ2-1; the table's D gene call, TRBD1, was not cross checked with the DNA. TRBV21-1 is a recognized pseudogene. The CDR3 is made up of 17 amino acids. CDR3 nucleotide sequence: TGTGCCAGCAGCAACCACTCGGGACAGGCAACCAGGGATGAGCAGTTCTTC. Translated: CASSNHSGQATRDEQFF.

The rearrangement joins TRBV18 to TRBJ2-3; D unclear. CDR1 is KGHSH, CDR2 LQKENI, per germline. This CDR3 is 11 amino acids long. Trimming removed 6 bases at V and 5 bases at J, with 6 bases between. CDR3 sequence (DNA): TGTGCCAGCTCCCAGCAAGATACGCAGTATTTT. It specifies CASSQQDTQYF. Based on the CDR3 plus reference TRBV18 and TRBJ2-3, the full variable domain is NAGVMQNPRHLVRRRGQEARLRCSPMKGHSHVYWYRQLPEEGLKFMVYLQKENIIDESGMPKERFSAEFPKEGPSILRIQQVVRGDSAAYFCASSQQDTQYFGPGTRLTVL.

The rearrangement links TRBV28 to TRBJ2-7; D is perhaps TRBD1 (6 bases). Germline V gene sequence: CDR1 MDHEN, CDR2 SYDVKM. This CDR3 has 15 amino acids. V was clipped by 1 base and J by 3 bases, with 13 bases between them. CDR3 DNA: TGTGCCAGCAGTTTATCCCCGGACAGTAGCTACGAGCAGTACTTC. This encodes CASSLSPDSSYEQYF.

The CDR3 DNA reads as TGTGCCAGCGAAGGTGGACACGCAGATACGCAGTATTTT. It specifies CASEGGHADTQYF. This chain uses TRBV2 with TRBJ2-3; tentatively, D is TRBD1 (5 bases). V was shortened by 8 bases and J by 4 bases, with 13 bases between the two germline ends. This CDR3 is 13 amino acids long. Germline assignment: CDR1 SNHLY and CDR2 FYNNEI.

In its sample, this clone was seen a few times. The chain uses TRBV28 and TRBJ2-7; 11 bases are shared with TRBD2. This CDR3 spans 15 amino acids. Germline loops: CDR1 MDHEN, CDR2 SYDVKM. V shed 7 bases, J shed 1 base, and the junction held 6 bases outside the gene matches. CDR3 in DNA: TGTGCCAGCACTCCCGGGACTAGCGGTTCCTACGAGCAGTACTTC. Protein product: CASTPGTSGSYEQYF.